This TCR beta chain was captured by sequencing in a study of response to subunit inactivated influenza vaccine. General study points: It was suggested by the authors that few new T cells are recruited by each seasonal influenza vaccination.

The V segment lost 7 bases and the J segment 4 bases; nucleotides outside the gene matches: 4. Germline loops: CDR1 SGHRS, CDR2 YFSETQ. There are 13 residues in the CDR3. TCRdb re-derived calls from the RT-PCR reads in MiXCR, one entry per CDR3 protein. The sample shows roughly 520,000 distinct CDR3 sequences, about 25% of them seen only once. About this clonotype: The antigen is undetermined.

The sequence was obtained from a man aged 50-60 years who received an inactivated influenza vaccine. Sequences were derived from CD4+ T cells sorted from PBMCs, sampled 4 to 6 days after vaccination. V and J are TRBV5-1 and TRBJ2-2; 7 positions agree with TRBD2. The CDR3 DNA reads as TGCGCCAGCGGGGAGCGGGGCACCGGGGAGCTGTTTTTT. Translated: CASGERGTGELFF. Looking up the rest from reference TRBV5-1 and TRBJ2-2 gives the full variable domain: KAGVTQTPRYLIKTRGQQVTLSCSPISGHRSVSWYQQTPGQGLQFLFEYFSETQRNKGNFPGRFSGRQFSNSRSEMNVSTLELGDSALYLCASGERGTGELFFGEGSRLTVL.